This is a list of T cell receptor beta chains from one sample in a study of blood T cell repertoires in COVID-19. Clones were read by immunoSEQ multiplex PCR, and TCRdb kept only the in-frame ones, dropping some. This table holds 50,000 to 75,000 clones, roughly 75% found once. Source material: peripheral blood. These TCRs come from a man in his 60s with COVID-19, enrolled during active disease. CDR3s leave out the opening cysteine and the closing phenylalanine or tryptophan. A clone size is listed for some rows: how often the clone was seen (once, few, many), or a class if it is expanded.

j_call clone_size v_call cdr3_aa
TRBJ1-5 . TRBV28 ASRVGGIYQPQH
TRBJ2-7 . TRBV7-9 ASSLAGNHEQY
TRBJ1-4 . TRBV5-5 ASRLGAANEKLF
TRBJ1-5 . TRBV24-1 ATGQGGPGNQPQH
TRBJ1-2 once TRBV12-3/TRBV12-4 ASSFSGNGYT
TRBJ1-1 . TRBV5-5 ASSSDSLEAF
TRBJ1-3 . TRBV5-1 ASSGGTAVEAGNTIY
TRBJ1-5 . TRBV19 ASTDRVSNQPQH
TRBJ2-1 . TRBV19 ASSTTGAGDEQF
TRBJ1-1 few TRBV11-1 ASSPTGRRTEAF
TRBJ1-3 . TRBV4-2 ASSQDRGSGNTIY
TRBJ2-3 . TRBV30 AWSSGGGVDTQY
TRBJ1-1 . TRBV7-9 ASSPSTNTEAF
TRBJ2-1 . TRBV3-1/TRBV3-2 ASSPGTSGADKF
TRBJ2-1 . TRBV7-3 ASSPGVYNEQF
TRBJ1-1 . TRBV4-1 ASSQSGGFAEAF
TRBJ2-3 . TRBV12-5 ASGLVGRGSDTQY
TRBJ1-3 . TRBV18 ASSPRDGRFGTGPISGNTIY
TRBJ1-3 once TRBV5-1 ASSLAWLDSTSGNTIY
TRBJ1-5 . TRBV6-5 ASIQSGGLRPQH
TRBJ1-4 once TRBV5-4 ASSTNRVISNEKLF
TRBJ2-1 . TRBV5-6 ASSAGLAGGNEQF
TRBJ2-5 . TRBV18 ASSYDRQETQY
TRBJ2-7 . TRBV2 AGGLSPYEQY
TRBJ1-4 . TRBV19 ASSIDADEKLF
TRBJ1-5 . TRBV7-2 ASSFWAGGNQPQH
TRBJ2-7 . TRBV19 ASSTLPSYEQY
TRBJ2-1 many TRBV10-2 ASRDTYNEQF
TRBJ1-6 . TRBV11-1 ASSLARVSPLH
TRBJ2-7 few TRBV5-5 ASSLFTGPYEQY
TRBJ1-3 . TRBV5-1 ASSLAGNWGPGNTIY
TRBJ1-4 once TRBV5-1 ASSLWGQANEKLF
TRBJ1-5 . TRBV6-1 ASSEISYSNQPQH
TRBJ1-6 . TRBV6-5 ASKKGRVRSPLH
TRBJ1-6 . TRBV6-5 ASSIQGAYNSPLH
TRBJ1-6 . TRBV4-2 ASSPTLTGQLNSPLH
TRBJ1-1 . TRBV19 ASREGNTEAF
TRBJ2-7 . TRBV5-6 ASSPPRQVSYEQY
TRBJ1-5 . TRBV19 ASSHRPDRSDQPQH
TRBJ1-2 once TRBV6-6 ASSEGTLANYGYT
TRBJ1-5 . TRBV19 ASSRQSNQPQH
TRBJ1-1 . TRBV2 ASSDLQITEAF
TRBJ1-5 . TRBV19 ASSIDPGQYSNQPQH
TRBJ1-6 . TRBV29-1 SAGDGDNSPLH
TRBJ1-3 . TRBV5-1 ASSQNPGDSSGNTIY
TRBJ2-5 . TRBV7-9 ASSPPGANQETQY
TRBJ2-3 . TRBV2 ASSTSGGTDTQY
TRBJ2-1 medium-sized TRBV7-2 ASSLARGVAGAQSENEQF
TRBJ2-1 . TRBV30 AWTLGSPGREQF
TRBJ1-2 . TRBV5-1 ASSSQGEHGYT
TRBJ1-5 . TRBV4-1 ASGGIGNQPQH
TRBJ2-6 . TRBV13 ASSRRDRGRAGANVLT
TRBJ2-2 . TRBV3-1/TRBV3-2 ASSQDLWLTGELF